The 7 T cell receptor beta chains in this list originate from one sample, sequenced in a study of prognosis after radiotherapy for stage I lung cancer. Starting from genomic DNA, TCR beta CDR3 was amplified through two-round multiplex PCR. The use of primers specific to each TRBV and TRBJ gene characterized first-round PCR. TCRdb re-called the multiplex PCR reads with MiXCR, one entry per CDR3 protein. The table shows more than 30,000 distinct CDR3 sequences, with around 43% occurring only once. The source material was PBMCs, sampled before or after stereotactic body radiation therapy (not recorded which). Receptors were obtained from a donor aged 50 or older with non-small cell lung cancer.

In its sample, this clonotype ranks as medium-sized. The chain is built from TRBV28 and TRBJ2-3; D could derive from TRBD1 or TRBD2 (5 bases each). V was shortened by 2 bases and J by 2 bases, with 11 bases between the two germline ends. Germline V gene data show CDR1 as MDHEN and CDR2 as SYDVKM. There are 15 residues in the CDR3. CDR3 region: CASSLTGTYTDTQYF. The CDR3 bases are TGTGCCAGCAGTTTAACGGGGACCTACACAGATACGCAGTATTTT.

Relative to its sample, this clonotype is medium-sized. The CDR3 region is CASSSVTGGGRQPQHF. For the CDR3, the DNA is TGTGCCAGCAGCTCCGTTACAGGGGGAGGGCGCCAGCCCCAGCATTTT. The chain is built from TRBV28 and TRBJ1-5; TRBD1 aligns across 8 bases. This CDR3 comprises 16 residues. Germline CDR1 reads MDHEN; CDR2 reads SYDVKM. V lost 6 bases, J lost 7 bases, and 14 bases stayed unmatched. The variable domain in full, completed from reference TRBV28 and TRBJ1-5, reads DVKVTQSSRYLVKRTGEKVFLECVQDMDHENMFWYRQDPGLGLRLIYFSYDVKMKEKGDIPEGYSVSREKKERFSLILESASTNQTSMYLCASSSVTGGGRQPQHFGDGTRLSIL.

The chain recombines TRBV19 with TRBJ2-7; D possibly corresponds to TRBD2 (5 bases). Trimming pared 3 bases from V and 3 bases from J, leaving 15 bases between. The germline CDR1 and CDR2 sequences are LNHDA and SQIVND (reference sequence). The length of the CDR3 is 15 residues. The CDR3, as DNA: TGTGCCAGTAGTATTTCGAACACCGGGGTCTACGAGCAGTACTTC. Translation: CASSISNTGVYEQYF.

This clonotype was seen ten or more times. The V gene is TRBV28, the J gene TRBJ2-3; no clear D. CDR3 length: 12 residues. Germline assignment: CDR1 MDHEN and CDR2 SYDVKM. Trimming pared 5 bases from V and 2 bases from J, leaving 5 bases between. The CDR3 nucleotides read TGTGCCAGCAGTCGCAACACAGATACGCAGTATTTT. It is translated as CASSRNTDTQYF.

The chain employs TRBV28 and TRBJ1-3; TRBD1 agrees at 9 bases. This CDR3 has 18 amino acids. Germline V lookup: CDR1 MDHEN, CDR2 SYDVKM. With V trimmed by 2 bases and J by 1 base, 9 bases remained unmatched. CDR3 nucleotides: TGTGCCAGCAGTTTAAGGGGGGGGACAGGGCGATCTGGAAACACCATATATTTT. It codes for CASSLRGGTGRSGNTIYF.

This clonotype was detected ten times or more. The chain couples TRBV20-1 to TRBJ2-5, with 11 bases matching TRBD2. Trimming took 3 bases from V and 5 from J; bases not matched to a gene: 11. Germline values: CDR1 DFQATT, CDR2 SNEGSKA (reference sequence). This CDR3 comprises 16 residues. The CDR3 is CSARILAGGGQETQYF. The DNA for the CDR3 is TGCAGTGCTAGGATATTAGCGGGAGGGGGTCAGGAGACCCAGTACTTC.

The rearrangement links TRBV2 to TRBJ2-1, with 8 bases fitting TRBD2. CDR3 length equals 13 residues. Germline loops: CDR1 SNHLY, CDR2 FYNNEI. J lost 7 bases, V lost 5 bases, and 4 bases had no gene match. The CDR3 here is CASSPAGANEQFF. The CDR3 nucleotides are TGTGCCAGCAGTCCAGCGGGAGCGAATGAGCAGTTCTTC.